This TCR beta chain was identified during a study of vaccination and CD4 T cells after COVID-19. A word on this clonotype: Its matching antigen is unknown.

V was pared by 2 bases and J by 9 bases, with 7 bases of the junction left unmatched. The CDR3 has 16 amino acids. Germline CDR1 SGHDN, CDR2 FVKESK. Cultured CD4+ T cell DNA was sequenced using the Oncomine TCR Beta short-read assay. TCRdb independently ran MiXCR on the PCR reads; one entry per CDR3 protein. The sample records fewer than 20,000 distinct CDR3 sequences, 54% being singletons. Treatment denoted: roughly 10-day PBMC culture with coronavirus spike peptide pools or control peptides (ViraFEST assay). The gene calls are TRBV14 and TRBJ1-6; 10 bases align to TRBD1. The material sequenced was CD4+ T cells from blood, cultured in vitro. This sequence was found in a human donor who had recovered from COVID-19. CDR3 DNA: TGTGCCAGCAGCCAATACCGGGACAGGGGTACTTCACCCCTCCACTTT. This encodes CASSQYRDRGTSPLHF. Drawing the rest from reference TRBV14 and TRBJ1-6, the complete variable domain is EAGVTQFPSHSVIEKGQTVTLRCDPISGHDNLYWYRRVMGKEIKFLLHFVKESKQDESGMPNNRFLAERTGGTYSTLKVQPAELEDSGVYFCASSQYRDRGTSPLHFGNGTRLTVT.